This T cell receptor (beta chain) was captured in a study of PD-1 blockade in classical Hodgkin lymphoma. Study as a whole: Every 2 weeks, patients got 3 mg/kg intravenous nivolumab. General study findings and limits: Newly diagnosed patients were reported to exhibit reduced baseline TCR diversity relative to healthy donors.

Trimming removed 5 bases at V and 6 bases at J, with 23 bases between. This CDR3 contains 17 residues. CDR1 and CDR2 from the germline V gene are LNHDA and SQIVND (reference sequence). This clone is labeled medium-sized. Antigen: not known. Profiling relied on immunoSEQ multiplex PCR, and the TCRdb table lists in-frame clones only, not all of them. The sample lists 15,000 or so clones, around 61% occurring once. Each patient experienced a relapse that followed autologous stem cell transplantation, and brentuximab vedotin exposure varied. The receptor was isolated from a human donor with classical Hodgkin lymphoma. The chain links TRBV19 to TRBJ2-1, with D tentatively TRBD1 (6 bases). Sequenced here: peripheral blood mononuclear cells (PBMCs), sampled at baseline. CDR3 amino acids: CASSGTYREGFLNEQFF. Here the CDR3 DNA reads TGTGCCAGTAGTGGTACTTACAGGGAAGGATTTCTCAATGAGCAGTTCTTC.